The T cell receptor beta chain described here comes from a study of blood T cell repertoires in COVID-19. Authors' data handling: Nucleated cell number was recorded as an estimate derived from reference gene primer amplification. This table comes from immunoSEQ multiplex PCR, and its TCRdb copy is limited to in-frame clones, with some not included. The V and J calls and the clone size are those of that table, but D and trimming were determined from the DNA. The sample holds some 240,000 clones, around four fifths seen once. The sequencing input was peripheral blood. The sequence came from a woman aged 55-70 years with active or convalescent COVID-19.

CDR3 bases: TGTGCCATCAGTGGGGGACTCAACCCCCACAATGAGCAGTTCTTC. It codes for CAISGGLNPHNEQFF. The rearrangement joins TRBV10-3 to TRBJ2-1, with D possibly being TRBD2 (6 bases). CDR1 is ENHRY, CDR2 SYGVKD, per germline. V lost 4 bases and J 5 bases, leaving 15 bases between the germline ends. The CDR3 spans 15 residues.